This TCR beta chain was observed in a study of cytotoxic CD8 clonotypes in ibrutinib-treated CLL (dated by TCRdb to about 2021). As for the study more broadly: The cohort had ten to twelve relapsed/refractory and 15 treatment-naive patients; 17 were IGHV unmutated. The response samples were drawn at a median of roughly twelve months into treatment, with a range of roughly 6 to 40 months. Of the 70 to 90 people in the trial, some 28 had longitudinal samples available. Cryopreserved peripheral blood mononuclear cells were obtained before treatment, at response, and at either sustained remission or disease progression. Partial responses were observed in approximately 24 patients and complete responses in 2; after a median follow-up of around 68 months, remission was maintained in 15 or so patients and progression was observed in roughly 12. Patients were still on ibrutinib when every remission and progressive disease sample was collected. On average, each sample had approximately 260,000 productive templates and under 95,000 productive rearrangements.

Results and caveats for the whole study, not just this receptor: Lymph node repertoires were not examined, and the timing of sampling was not matched between patients in sustained remission and those whose disease progressed. Baseline clonality exceeded that of age-matched healthy donors and correlated strongly with circulating CD8+ T-cell counts. Public clonotypes were rare and either shrank or stayed stable during treatment, and the rise in clonality at ibrutinib response reflected expansion of private clonotypes. An increase in clonality was observed at ibrutinib response, with clonality remaining stable during sustained remission and falling back toward baseline at progression.

On a MiSeq, deep resolution sequencing aimed for a depth between 1 in 1 million and 1 in 200,000 T cells, with each clonotype covered around 10x on average. TCR beta libraries were generated with the immunoSEQ hsTCRB Kit. In the authors' own workflow: ImmunoSEQ Data Assistant and ImmunoSEQ Analyzer were used for data analysis, and V, D and J genes were assigned according to IMGT definitions. Clonality, which ranges from 0 to 1, was calculated by subtracting the normalized Shannon entropy of productive rearrangement frequencies from one. Only overrepresented clonotypes making up at least 0.05% of each patient's repertoire were included in the public clonotype analysis. Repertoires from some twelve age-matched healthy donors in immuneACCESS were used as clonality controls. What TCRdb holds here is the immuneACCESS table cut down to in-frame rearrangements. Part of the clones is not present; checked against another copy, under half of the missing clones reflect an unresolved V gene, and the others are unexplained. V and J calls and clone size are given by that table; D and trimming were obtained from the DNA. This sample is represented by 55,000 to 60,000 clones; nearly 55% of them were singletons. More than 20% of the sample goes to the ten largest clones.

The intended sense of this specimen's time point label: progressive disease on ibrutinib. For TCR beta library preparation, 1.5 to 2 micrograms of genomic DNA were extracted from the cryopreserved PBMCs. High-throughput TCR beta sequencing was performed on longitudinal blood samples from CLL patients receiving ibrutinib monotherapy. Patients were enrolled in a phase 2 open-label single-center ibrutinib monotherapy trial. Points on this clone: This clone's antigen is unknown. It has no much larger one-base neighbor in the sample; base qualities were not kept.

The specimen was PBMCs, collected at disease progression, from a patient treated with ibrutinib. This TCR derives from a human donor with chronic lymphocytic leukemia.

DNA sequence: TGTGCCAGCAGCTGGGGGGGCCGGGTGGCCACTGAAGCTTTCTTT. Translation gives CASSWGGRVATEAFF. The rearrangement combines TRBV7-2 with TRBJ1-1, with a weak D call of TRBD1 (6 bases match). Taken from cysteine to phenylalanine, the CDR3 has 15 residues. Only CDR3 DNA is held: 45 bases, read in frame from base 1. Reading the germline V gene gives CDR1 SGHTA and CDR2 FQGNSA. Trimming costs V 4 bases and J 4 bases, and their ends lie 16 bases apart.